This TCR beta chain was recovered during a study of control samples from healthy donors and cancer patients. Assay used: immunoSEQ multiplex PCR; TCRdb lists only in-frame clones, some missing. Of 100,000 to 150,000 clones in the sample, about 90% were seen once. The clonotype comes from a young man in good health. Material: blood.

CDR3 amino acids: CASSRVPEKLFF. CDR3 nucleotide sequence: TGTGCCAGCAGCCGCGTTCCTGAAAAACTGTTTTTT. The chain recombines TRBV12-3 or TRBV12-4 with TRBJ1-4; no firm D call. This CDR3 contains 12 residues. Between the trimmed V and J ends, which lost 6 bases and 7 bases, there was a span of 9 bases.